This T cell receptor (beta chain) was recovered during a study of molecular identifiers for immune sequencing clone quantification. Across the whole study: Sequencing covered four of five parts into which replicate RNA from approximately 22,000 or 94,000 naive CD8 cells was split.

This clonotype was detected ten times or more. The antigen is undetermined. Sorting isolated naive CD8 T cells as CD8+CD4-CCR7+CD45RA+ events. The CDR3 sequence is 17 residues long. The germline CDR1 and CDR2 sequences are SGHVS and FQNEAQ. V was cut by 3 bases and J by 1 base, with 16 bases left in between. TCRdb independently ran MiXCR on the PCR reads; one entry per CDR3 protein. The repertoire holds 400,000 to 600,000 distinct CDR3 sequences, with about 25% as singletons. Regarding the study as a whole: In naive cells, under 1% of molecules belonged to clones above 20 RNA copies, against over 98% in effector cells. The sizes of highly expanded clones could be underestimated when identical TCR molecules share a barcode.

The receptor was derived from a human donor in good health. Some libraries in this study had Jurkat cell RNA spiked in. Sequenced sample: naive CD8+ T cells from blood, with Jurkat cell RNA spiked in. Noted subset: FACS-sorted CD8+CD4-CCR7+CD45RA+ naive T cells. This chain joins TRBV7-8 and TRBJ1-5, with D unresolved. The CDR3 DNA reads as TGTGCCAGCAGCTTGTTCCTAGACACCCTGAGCAATCAGCCCCAGCATTTT. Its translation is CASSLFLDTLSNQPQHF.